This T cell receptor (beta chain) was recovered during a study of T cells after yellow fever vaccination. This CDR3 is built from 14 residues. Trimming took 6 bases from V and 8 from J, leaving 19 bases between them. Germline V gives CDR1 MNHNS, CDR2 SASEGT. TCRdb analysed the 5' RACE reads with MiXCR anew, one entry per CDR3 protein. The repertoire has roughly 500,000 distinct CDR3 sequences, under 25% of them found once; the top ten carry roughly an eighth. The chain is built from TRBV6-1 and TRBJ1-1; the D gene is possibly TRBD1 (6 bases). The sequences come from PBMCs, collected 15 days after the yellow fever booster vaccination. The TCR was taken from a man aged 25 to 40 who received the YFV17D yellow fever vaccine. The CDR3 nucleotides are TGTGCCAGCAGAAACCTCGTACAGGGTAGAGAAGCTTTCTTT. Translated: CASRNLVQGREAFF.